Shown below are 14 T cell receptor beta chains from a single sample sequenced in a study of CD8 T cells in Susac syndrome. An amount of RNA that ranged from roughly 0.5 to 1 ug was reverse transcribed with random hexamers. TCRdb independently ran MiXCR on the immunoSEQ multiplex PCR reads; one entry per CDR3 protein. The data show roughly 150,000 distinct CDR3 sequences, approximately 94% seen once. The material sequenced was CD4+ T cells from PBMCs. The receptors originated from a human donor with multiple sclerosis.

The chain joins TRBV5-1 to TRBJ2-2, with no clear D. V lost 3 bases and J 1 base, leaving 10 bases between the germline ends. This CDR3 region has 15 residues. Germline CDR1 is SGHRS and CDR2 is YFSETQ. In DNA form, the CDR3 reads TGCGCCAGCAGCTGGGCTAATAGGAACACCGGGGAGCTGTTTTTT. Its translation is CASSWANRNTGELFF.

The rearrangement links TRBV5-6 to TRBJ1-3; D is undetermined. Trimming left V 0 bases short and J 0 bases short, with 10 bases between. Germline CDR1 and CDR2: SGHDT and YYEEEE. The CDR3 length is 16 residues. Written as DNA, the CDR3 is TGTGCCAGCAGCTTGGGGGTCCTTCGCTCTGGAAACACCATATATTTT. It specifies CASSLGVLRSGNTIYF.

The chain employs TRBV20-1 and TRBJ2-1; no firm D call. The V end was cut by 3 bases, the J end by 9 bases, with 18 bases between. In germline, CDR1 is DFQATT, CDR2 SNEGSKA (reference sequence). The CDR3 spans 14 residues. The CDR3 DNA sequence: TGCAGTGCTAGTGATCGGCTAGTGGTTTTTGAGCAGTTCTTC. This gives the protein CSASDRLVVFEQFF.

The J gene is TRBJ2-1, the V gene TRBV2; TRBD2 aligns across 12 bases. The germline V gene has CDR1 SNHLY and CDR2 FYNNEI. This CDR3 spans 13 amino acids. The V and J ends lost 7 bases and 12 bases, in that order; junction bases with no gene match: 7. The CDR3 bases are TGTGCCAGCACCAGGACTAGCGGGATTCTGCAGTTCTTC. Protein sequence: CASTRTSGILQFF.

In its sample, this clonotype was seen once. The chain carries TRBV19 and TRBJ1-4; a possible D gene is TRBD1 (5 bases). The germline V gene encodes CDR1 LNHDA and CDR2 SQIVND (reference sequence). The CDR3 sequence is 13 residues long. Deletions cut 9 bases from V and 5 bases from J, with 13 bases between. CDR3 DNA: TGTGCCAGCGCCGACAGTGGAAATGAAAAACTGTTTTTT. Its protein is CASADSGNEKLFF.

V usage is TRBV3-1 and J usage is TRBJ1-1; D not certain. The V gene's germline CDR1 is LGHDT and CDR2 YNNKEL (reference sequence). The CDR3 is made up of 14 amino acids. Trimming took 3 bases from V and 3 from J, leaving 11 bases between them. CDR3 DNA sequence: TGTGCCAGCAGCCATTACAGTGCCGACACTGAAGCTTTCTTT. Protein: CASSHYSADTEAFF.

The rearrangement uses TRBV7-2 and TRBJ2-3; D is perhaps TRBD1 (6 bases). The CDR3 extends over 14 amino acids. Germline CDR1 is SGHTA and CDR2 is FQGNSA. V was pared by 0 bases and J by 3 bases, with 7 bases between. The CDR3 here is CASSLAQGTDTQYF. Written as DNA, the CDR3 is TGTGCCAGCAGCTTAGCCCAGGGGACAGATACGCAGTATTTT. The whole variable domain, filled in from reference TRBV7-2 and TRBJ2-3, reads GAGVSQSPSNKVTEKGKDVELRCDPISGHTALYWYRQSLGQGLEFLIYFQGNSAPDKSGLPSDRFSAERTGGSVSTLTIQRTQQEDSAVYLCASSLAQGTDTQYFGPGTRLTVL.

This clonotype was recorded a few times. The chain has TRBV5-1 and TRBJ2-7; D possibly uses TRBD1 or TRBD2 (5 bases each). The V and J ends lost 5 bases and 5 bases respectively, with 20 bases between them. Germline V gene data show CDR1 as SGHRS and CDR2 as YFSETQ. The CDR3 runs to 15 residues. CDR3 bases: TGCGCCAGCAGTCACAGCTGGGGGAGTCTCGACGAGCAGTACTTC. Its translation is CASSHSWGSLDEQYF.

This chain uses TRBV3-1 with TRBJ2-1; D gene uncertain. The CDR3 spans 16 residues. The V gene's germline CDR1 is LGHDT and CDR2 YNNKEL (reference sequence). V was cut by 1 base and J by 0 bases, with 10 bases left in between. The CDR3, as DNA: TGTGCCAGCAGCCAAGGTCCAGGTAGCTCCTACAATGAGCAGTTCTTC. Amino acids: CASSQGPGSSYNEQFF.

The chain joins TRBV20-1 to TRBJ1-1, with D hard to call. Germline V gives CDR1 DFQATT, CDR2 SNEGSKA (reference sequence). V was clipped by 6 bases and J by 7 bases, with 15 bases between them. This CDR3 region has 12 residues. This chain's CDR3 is CSAFDPEGEAFF. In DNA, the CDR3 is TGCAGTGCCTTCGACCCCGAGGGTGAAGCTTTCTTT.

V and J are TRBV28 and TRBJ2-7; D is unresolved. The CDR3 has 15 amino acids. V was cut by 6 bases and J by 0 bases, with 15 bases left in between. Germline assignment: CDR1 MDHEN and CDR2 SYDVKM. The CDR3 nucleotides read TGTGCCAGCAGCTCGCATGAACCTAGCTCCTACGAGCAGTACTTC. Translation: CASSSHEPSSYEQYF.

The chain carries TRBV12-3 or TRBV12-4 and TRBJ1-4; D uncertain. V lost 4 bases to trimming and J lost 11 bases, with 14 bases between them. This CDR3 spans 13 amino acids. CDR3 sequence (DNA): TGTGCCAGCAGTTCTGGGTTATCACAGAAACTGTTTTTT. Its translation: CASSSGLSQKLFF.

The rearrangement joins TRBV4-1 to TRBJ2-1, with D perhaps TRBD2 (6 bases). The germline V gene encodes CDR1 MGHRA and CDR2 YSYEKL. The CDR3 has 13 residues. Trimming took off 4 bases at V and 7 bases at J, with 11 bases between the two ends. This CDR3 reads CASSRVEGNEQFF. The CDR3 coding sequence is TGCGCCAGCAGCCGCGTGGAGGGTAATGAGCAGTTCTTC.

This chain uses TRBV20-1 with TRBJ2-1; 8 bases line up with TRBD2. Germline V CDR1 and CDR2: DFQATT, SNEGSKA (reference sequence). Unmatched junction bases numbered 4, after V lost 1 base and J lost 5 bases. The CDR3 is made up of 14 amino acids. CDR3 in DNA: TGCAGTGCTAGAGTCAGACTAGCGAACAATGAGCAGTTCTTC. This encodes CSARVRLANNEQFF.